The sequence of this T cell receptor beta chain was determined in a study of cytomegalovirus exposure and HLA in healthy donors. Study in general: The roughly 120 validation repertoires and the approximately 630 first-cohort repertoires shared a platform, a later analysis reported.

As regards this clone: Its antigen is not known.

Study results and caveats: Subsequent analysis of the 100 to 150 validation repertoires found a tendency for first-cohort TCR clusters to co-occur. Among TCR sequences, most were rare, though some public TCRs appeared in many donors. According to the study, 150 to 200 TCR beta chains were cytomegalovirus-associated.

Profiling relied on immunoSEQ multiplex PCR, and the TCRdb table lists in-frame clones only, not all of them. The table records tens of thousands of clones, 94% of them present only once. The trim removed 6 bases at V and 2 bases at J, leaving 12 bases unmatched. Per the germline V gene, CDR1 is SQVTM and CDR2 is ANQGSEA. The CDR3 loop spans 16 amino acids. The specimen was PBMCs. This clonotype was obtained from a young woman in good health and CMV-seronegative. The gene calls are TRBV29-1 and TRBJ2-2; 7 bases match TRBD1. CDR3 amino acids: CSVARDSGFNTGELFF. CDR3 nucleotide sequence: TGCAGCGTCGCCCGGGACAGTGGATTTAACACCGGGGAGCTGTTTTTT.